This entry concerns a single TCR beta chain. Here immunoSEQ multiplex PCR was the method, and the copy in TCRdb shows in-frame clones only, minus some. The sample consists of over 20,000 clones, 40% of them appearing once. This sample was included in a study of graft-versus-host responses after intestinal transplantation. General study results and limits: Association was observed between peak circulating GvH clone levels and early post-transplant HvG declines. Present in recipient marrow, GvH clones included some that appeared first in ileum or blood.

This specimen was alloreactive CD4+ T cells from a mixed lymphocyte reaction culture, taken before intestinal transplant. Subset indicated: CFSE-low proliferating T cells sorted from roughly six-day pre-transplant mixed lymphocyte reaction (GvH or HvG direction). This receptor was identified in a human patient who received an intestinal transplant.

CDR3 in amino acids: CASSEFRGNYGYTF. In nucleotides, the CDR3 is TGTGCCAGCAGTGAATTTCGGGGTAACTATGGCTACACCTTC. The chain couples TRBV2 to TRBJ1-2; D remains ambiguous. Looked up from germline, CDR1 is SNHLY and CDR2 is FYNNEI. The CDR3 sequence is 14 residues long. The V end was cut by 2 bases, the J end by 1 base, with 8 bases between.